Presented here are 30 T cell receptor beta chains from one specimen sequenced in a study of response to subunit inactivated influenza vaccine. TCRdb re-called the RT-PCR reads through MiXCR, storing one row per CDR3 protein. Altogether some 800,000 distinct CDR3 sequences are present, 21% being singletons, with the ten largest covering roughly a tenth. The specimen was PBMCs from blood, collected roughly 5 days after vaccination. These receptors came from a man aged 50-59 years who received an inactivated influenza vaccine.

The rearrangement joins TRBV28 to TRBJ2-5, with TRBD2 as a possible D gene (6 bases). Trimming removed 4 bases at V and 2 bases at J, with 11 bases between. CDR3 length: 14 residues. Per germline, CDR1 MDHEN and CDR2 SYDVKM. This chain's CDR3 is CASSSGGVQETQYF. CDR3 nucleotides: TGTGCCAGCAGTTCCGGCGGGGTACAAGAGACCCAGTACTTC.

This clonotype was seen more than once but under ten times. The chain combines TRBV29-1 with TRBJ2-5; weak D call: TRBD2 (5 bases). Per the germline V gene, CDR1 is SQVTM and CDR2 is ANQGSEA. This CDR3 has 12 residues. Trimming took 5 bases from V and 6 from J, leaving 13 bases between them. CDR3 in DNA: TGCAGCGTTACGACCGGGGTACAGACCCAGTACTTC. Translating gives CSVTTGVQTQYF.

This clonotype was seen at least ten times. The CDR3 sequence: CASSFGSTYEQYF. In DNA form, the CDR3 reads TGTGCCAGCAGCTTCGGATCGACCTACGAGCAGTACTTC. This chain links TRBV5-6 with TRBJ2-7; D is unclear. V lost 2 bases and J lost 2, with 8 bases in between. The CDR3 spans 13 residues. Germline CDR1 SGHDT, CDR2 YYEEEE.

At least ten counts were recorded for this clonotype. The V call is TRBV19, the J call TRBJ2-5; 7 bases line up with TRBD2. This CDR3 has 13 amino acids. CDR1 is LNHDA, CDR2 SQIVND, per germline (reference sequence). Losses at the gene ends were 6 bases for V and 6 bases for J; bases not matched to a gene: 7. The chain's CDR3 is CASSPTSSQTQYF. The CDR3 DNA is TGTGCCAGTAGCCCGACTAGCTCGCAGACCCAGTACTTC. The complete variable domain, with remaining parts taken from reference TRBV19 and TRBJ2-5, reads DGGITQSPKYLFRKEGQNVTLSCEQNLNHDAMYWYRQDPGQGLRLIYYSQIVNDFQKGDIAEGYSVSREKKESFPLTVTSAQKNPTAFYLCASSPTSSQTQYFGPGTRLLVL.

This chain uses TRBV7-8 with TRBJ2-7, with D hard to call. CDR3 length equals 13 residues. Germline CDR1 and CDR2: SGHVS and FQNEAQ. With 5 bases removed from V and 4 bases from J, the gap between germline ends came to 12 bases. The chain's CDR3 is CASSPSLGYEQYF. Here the CDR3 DNA reads TGTGCCAGCAGCCCCAGTCTGGGGTACGAGCAGTACTTC.

This clonotype was recorded many times. The J gene is TRBJ1-2, the V gene TRBV11-2; D might be TRBD1 (6 bases). CDR3 length: 14 residues. The V gene lost 6 bases and the J gene lost 3 bases, with 14 bases spanning the gap. From germline, CDR1 is SGHAT and CDR2 FQNNGV. The DNA of the CDR3 is TGTGCCAGCAGACATAAGGGGGTGGACTATGGCTACACCTTC. Its protein product is CASRHKGVDYGYTF.

CDR3 residues: CASSLGGTTKNIQYF. The CDR3 bases are TGTGCCAGCAGCTTAGGGGGTACTACCAAAAACATTCAGTACTTC. The chain couples TRBV7-2 to TRBJ2-4, with D unresolved. Trimming cost V 1 base and J 2 bases, with 9 bases left between them. This CDR3 spans 15 amino acids. Germline V CDR1 and CDR2: SGHTA, FQGNSA.

The chain uses TRBV6-5 and TRBJ2-5, with TRBD1 matching 10 bases. The CDR3 runs to 15 residues. With V trimmed by 4 bases and J by 2 bases, 4 bases remained unmatched. Per germline, CDR1 MNHEY and CDR2 SVGAGI. CDR3 in amino acids: CASSSGTGEQETQYF. The CDR3 DNA reads TGTGCCAGCAGTTCCGGGACAGGGGAGCAAGAGACCCAGTACTTC.

Only a few counts were recorded for this clonotype. The chain joins TRBV30 to TRBJ2-5, with 9 nucleotides matching TRBD2. CDR1 GTSNPN and CDR2 SVGIG come from the germline V gene (reference sequence). V shed 0 bases, J shed 1 base, and the junction held 6 bases outside the gene matches. The CDR3 is 16 residues long. The CDR3 reads CAWSVSLAGRQETQYF. The CDR3 coding sequence is TGTGCCTGGAGTGTGTCTCTAGCGGGACGCCAAGAGACCCAGTACTTC.

This clonotype has a handful of counts. The genes are TRBV7-2 and TRBJ2-1; a weak D match, TRBD2 (6 bases). The CDR3 length is 13 residues. Deletions cut 3 bases from V and 9 bases from J, with 12 bases between. From germline, CDR1 is SGHTA and CDR2 FQGNSA. This chain's CDR3 is CASSLGLEGEQFF. CDR3 coding DNA: TGTGCCAGCAGCTTGGGGTTGGAGGGTGAGCAGTTCTTC.

The chain employs TRBV2 and TRBJ2-1; 10 bases are a match to TRBD1. Germline V gene data show CDR1 as SNHLY and CDR2 as FYNNEI. Trimming removed 10 bases from V and 3 bases from J; junction bases left unmatched: 6. This CDR3 contains 14 residues. CDR3 DNA sequence: TGTGCCACCGGACAGGGGGATTACTACAATGAGCAGTTCTTC. It translates to CATGQGDYYNEQFF.

This clonotype has only a few counts. The chain recombines TRBV12-3 or TRBV12-4 with TRBJ2-3; D is uncertain. Trimming removed 7 bases at V and 8 bases at J, with 19 bases between. The CDR3 loop spans 14 amino acids. CDR3 sequence (DNA): TGTGCCAGCACCCCGGCTTCGCGGACGGGTACGCAGTATTTT. Protein product: CASTPASRTGTQYF.

The chain is built from TRBV3-1 and TRBJ2-5; D unclear. Per the germline V gene, CDR1 is LGHDT and CDR2 is YNNKEL (reference sequence). V was pared by 0 bases and J by 0 bases, with 5 bases between. The CDR3 spans 14 residues. The CDR3 sequence is CASSQEGYQETQYF. In DNA form, the CDR3 reads TGTGCCAGCAGCCAAGAAGGCTACCAAGAGACCCAGTACTTC.

There are a few counts of this clonotype. The chain is built from TRBV5-1 and TRBJ2-5, with a possible D match to TRBD1 (6 bases). The CDR3 contains 14 residues. The V and J ends lost 1 base and 4 bases respectively, with 11 bases between them. In germline, CDR1 is SGHRS, CDR2 YFSETQ. The CDR3 region is CASSLFSRGETQYF. In DNA form, the CDR3 reads TGCGCCAGCAGCTTGTTTTCCAGGGGAGAGACCCAGTACTTC.

V and J are TRBV7-2 and TRBJ2-5, with a tentative D call TRBD1 (6 bases). V was shortened by 5 bases and J by 3 bases, with 13 bases between the two germline ends. The CDR3 is 14 amino acids. The V gene's germline CDR1 is SGHTA and CDR2 FQGNSA. The CDR3 protein is CASSPGDRKETQYF. The CDR3 DNA sequence: TGTGCCAGCAGCCCAGGGGACCGCAAAGAGACCCAGTACTTC.

This clonotype turned up a few times. A single base separates this from a much larger clone, so it may be a read error. The genes are TRBV25-1 and TRBJ2-7, with TRBD2 as a possible D gene (5 bases). CDR1 is MGHDK, CDR2 SYGVNS, per germline. The CDR3 sequence is 12 residues long. V was trimmed by 3 bases and J by 2 bases, leaving 5 bases between them. CDR3 in DNA: TGTGCCAGCAGTGACGGGGCCTACGAGCAGTACTTC. It codes for CASSDGAYEQYF.

The V gene is TRBV6-2 or TRBV6-3, the J gene TRBJ2-1; D possibly uses TRBD1 or TRBD2 (5 bases each). Per germline, CDR1 MNHEY and CDR2 SVGEGT. Trimming stripped 0 bases from V and 8 bases from J, with 17 bases between. The CDR3 has 16 residues. The CDR3 coding sequence is TGTGCCAGCAGTTACTCGCGGAGGACATGGGTCTATGAGCAGTTCTTC. Residues: CASSYSRRTWVYEQFF.

This clonotype appeared a few times. The rearrangement uses TRBV27 and TRBJ1-5; D is ambiguous. Germline V gene sequence: CDR1 MNHEY, CDR2 SMNVEV (reference sequence). The V and J ends lost 3 bases and 0 bases respectively, with 9 bases between them. There are 15 residues in the CDR3. The CDR3 is CASSFAVDSNQPQHF. CDR3 coding DNA: TGTGCCAGCAGTTTCGCAGTAGATAGCAATCAGCCCCAGCATTTT.

This clonotype appeared a few times. CDR3 amino acids: CASTPGGVYEQYF. As DNA, the CDR3 is TGTGCCAGCACCCCGGGGGGGGTCTACGAGCAGTACTTC. The chain combines TRBV12-3 or TRBV12-4 with TRBJ2-7; 8 positions match TRBD2. The CDR3 is made up of 13 amino acids. The V and J ends lost 7 bases and 3 bases, in that order; junction bases with no gene match: 5.

This chain joins TRBV29-1 and TRBJ2-7, with TRBD2 identical over 14 bases. This CDR3 comprises 16 residues. V lost 7 bases and J lost 6; bases outside the gene matches: 14. Per germline, CDR1 SQVTM and CDR2 ANQGSEA. CDR3 amino acids: CSAATSGRAGSGEQYF. For the CDR3, the DNA is TGCAGCGCCGCGACTAGCGGGAGGGCCGGGTCCGGCGAGCAGTACTTC.

This clonotype has only a few counts. The chain carries TRBV2 and TRBJ1-1; the match to TRBD1 covers 8 bases. J lost 1 base, V lost 6 bases, and 4 bases had no gene match. The V gene's germline CDR1 is SNHLY and CDR2 FYNNEI. CDR3 size: 14 residues. This chain's CDR3 is CASRAGGWNTEAFF. The CDR3 region has the DNA TGTGCCAGCAGGGCAGGGGGCTGGAACACTGAAGCTTTCTTT. The full variable domain, in which reference TRBV2 and TRBJ1-1 provide the parts outside the CDR3, is EPEVTQTPSHQVTQMGQEVILRCVPISNHLYFYWYRQILGQKVEFLVSFYNNEISEKSEIFDDQFSVERPDGSNFTLKIRSTKLEDSAMYFCASRAGGWNTEAFFGQGTRLTVV.

This clonotype has just a few counts. The chain has TRBV30 and TRBJ2-4, with 9 bases matching TRBD1. This CDR3 spans 17 amino acids. After removal of 4 bases from V and 9 bases from J, the junction contained 19 bases not matched to a gene. From germline, CDR1 is GTSNPN and CDR2 SVGIG (reference sequence). The CDR3 nucleotides are TGTGCCTGGACTTCCACAGGGGGCGTCAACGGAAAACTCATTCAGTACTTC. Translation gives CAWTSTGGVNGKLIQYF.

This clonotype appeared a few times. V and J are TRBV29-1 and TRBJ2-7; 11 nucleotides agree with TRBD1. Germline CDR1 and CDR2: SQVTM and ANQGSEA. CDR3 length: 15 amino acids. V was clipped by 2 bases and J by 4 bases; unmatched bases: 7. CDR3 sequence reads: CSVELMDRGQYEQYF. CDR3 sequence (DNA): TGCAGCGTTGAACTAATGGACAGGGGGCAGTACGAGCAGTACTTC.

In this sample, this clonotype turned up a few times. The chain has TRBV20-1 and TRBJ2-1; 9 positions match TRBD1. The germline CDR1 and CDR2 sequences are DFQATT and SNEGSKA (reference sequence). V gave up 5 bases and J gave up 8 bases; unmatched junction bases: 13. This CDR3 region has 15 residues. The DNA for the CDR3 is TGCAGTGCTGGGGCCGGGACAGGGTTTTTGGATGAGCAGTTCTTC. It codes for CSAGAGTGFLDEQFF.

This chain joins TRBV3-1 and TRBJ2-3; tentatively, D is TRBD2 (6 bases). Germline values: CDR1 LGHDT, CDR2 YNNKEL (reference sequence). V dropped 2 bases and J dropped 0 bases, with 15 bases sitting between them. CDR3 length equals 17 residues. The DNA for the CDR3 is TGTGCCAGCAGCCAACCAGGGACTTCCTTTAGCACAGATACGCAGTATTTT. This codes for CASSQPGTSFSTDTQYF.

The chain employs TRBV5-1 and TRBJ2-7, with 9 bases matching TRBD2. CDR1 and CDR2 from the germline V gene are SGHRS and YFSETQ. CDR3 length: 16 residues. V was clipped by 0 bases and J by 0 bases; unmatched bases: 4. This chain's CDR3 is CASSLASGGLSYEQYF. DNA of the CDR3: TGCGCCAGCAGCTTGGCCAGCGGGGGGCTCTCCTACGAGCAGTACTTC. The full variable domain, completed using reference TRBV5-1 and TRBJ2-7, is KAGVTQTPRYLIKTRGQQVTLSCSPISGHRSVSWYQQTPGQGLQFLFEYFSETQRNKGNFPGRFSGRQFSNSRSEMNVSTLELGDSALYLCASSLASGGLSYEQYFGPGTRLTVT.

This clonotype was found a few times. CDR3 DNA sequence: TGCGCCAGCAGCTTGGCCGGGGATGCCACAGATACGCAGTATTTT. Its translation is CASSLAGDATDTQYF. The rearrangement joins TRBV5-1 to TRBJ2-3; D may be TRBD2 (5 bases). This CDR3 contains 15 residues. The germline V gene has CDR1 SGHRS and CDR2 YFSETQ. V dropped 0 bases and J dropped 2 bases, with 10 bases sitting between them.

The V call is TRBV27, the J call TRBJ2-7, with D possibly TRBD1 on 5 matching bases. The V gene's germline CDR1 is MNHEY and CDR2 SMNVEV (reference sequence). V lost 6 bases, J lost 3 bases, and 18 bases lay in between. CDR3 size: 15 residues. The CDR3 region has the DNA TGTGCCAGCAGCTTTGGGGCGGCCACATTCTACGAGCAGTACTTC. Protein: CASSFGAATFYEQYF.

This clonotype came up once. The chain couples TRBV12-3 or TRBV12-4 to TRBJ2-2; 13 bases match TRBD2. V lost 6 bases to trimming and J lost 3 bases; unmatched junction nucleotides: 4. This CDR3 is built from 16 residues. The chain's CDR3 is CASRAGLAGYTGELFF. The DNA of the CDR3 is TGTGCCAGCAGAGCGGGACTAGCGGGGTACACCGGGGAGCTGTTTTTT.

The rearrangement links TRBV7-9 to TRBJ2-7; no clear D. The germline V gene encodes CDR1 SEHNR and CDR2 FQNEAQ (reference sequence). V was shortened by 5 bases and J by 9 bases, with 14 bases between the two germline ends. The CDR3 is 12 residues long. CDR3 in DNA: TGTGCCAGCAGCCGCGATCCGGCTGGGCAGTACTTC. Translation gives CASSRDPAGQYF.